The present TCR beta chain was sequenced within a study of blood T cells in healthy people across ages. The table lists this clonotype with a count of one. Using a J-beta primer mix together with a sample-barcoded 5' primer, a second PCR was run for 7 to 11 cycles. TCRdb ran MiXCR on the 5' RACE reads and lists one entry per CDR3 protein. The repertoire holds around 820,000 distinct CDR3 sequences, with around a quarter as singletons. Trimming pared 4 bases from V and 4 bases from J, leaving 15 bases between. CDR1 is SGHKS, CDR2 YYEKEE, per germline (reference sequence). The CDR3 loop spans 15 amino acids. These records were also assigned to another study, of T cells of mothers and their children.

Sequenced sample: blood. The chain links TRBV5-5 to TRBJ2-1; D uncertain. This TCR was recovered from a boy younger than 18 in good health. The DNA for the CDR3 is TGTGCCAGCAGCGCCGTCCACCTGAGTTACAATGAGCAGTTCTTC. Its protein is CASSAVHLSYNEQFF.